These T cell receptor beta chains were read from a single sample in a study of blood T cell repertoires in COVID-19. The method was immunoSEQ multiplex PCR; TCRdb's version includes in-frame clones alone and lacks a portion of them. The sample records 200,000 to 250,000 clones, 70% to 85% being singletons. Source material: peripheral blood. The receptors were gathered from a woman of 80 years or more with acute or convalescent COVID-19. The CDR3 runs from the conserved cysteine through the conserved F or W. D genes are given only for firm matches. Where a row states a size, it is once, few, many or the class of an expanded clone; other rows omit it.

j_call v_call d_call clone_size cdr3_aa cdr3_nt
TRBJ1-1 TRBV10-3 TRBD1 - CAISWTGDGEAFF TGTGCCATCAGTTGGACAGGGGACGGTGAAGCTTTCTTT
TRBJ2-7 TRBV7-3 - - CASSPGVRMTSEQYF TGTGCCAGCAGCCCAGGGGTGCGAATGACCTCCGAGCAGTACTTC
TRBJ2-5 TRBV2 - - CASSVRETQYF TGTGCCAGCAGTGTGCGAGAGACCCAGTACTTC
TRBJ1-5 TRBV2 TRBD1 - CASSPDRNPNQPQHF TGTGCCAGCAGTCCGGACAGGAACCCTAATCAGCCCCAGCATTTT
TRBJ2-5 TRBV7-9 - - CASSGPNEETQYF TGTGCCAGCAGCGGCCCCAACGAAGAGACCCAGTACTTC
TRBJ2-2 TRBV28 - - CASSPPTPNTGELFF TGTGCCAGCAGCCCCCCTACTCCGAACACCGGGGAGCTGTTTTTT
TRBJ2-2 TRBV5-6 - - CASSPGAGELFF TGTGCCAGCAGCCCGGGAGCCGGGGAGCTGTTTTTT
TRBJ2-1 TRBV19 TRBD2 once CASKKLAGGIGEQFF TGTGCCAGTAAGAAACTAGCGGGAGGAATCGGTGAGCAGTTCTTC
TRBJ2-3 TRBV7-2 TRBD2 - CASGRAGGGWDTQYF TGTGCCAGCGGTAGAGCGGGAGGAGGTTGGGATACGCAGTATTTT
TRBJ2-7 TRBV2 - - CASSAITTVYGAREQYF TGTGCCAGCAGTGCTATTACGACAGTCTATGGGGCTCGGGAGCAGTACTTC
TRBJ2-4 TRBV4-2 TRBD1 - CASSQQQGAAKNIQYF TGTGCCAGCAGCCAACAACAGGGGGCTGCCAAAAACATTCAGTACTTC
TRBJ1-2 TRBV3-1/TRBV3-2 TRBD1 - CASSEAGTGGVGYGYTF TGTGCCAGCAGCGAAGCCGGGACAGGGGGCGTCGGCTATGGCTACACCTTC
TRBJ1-1 TRBV18 - - CASSHGQLNTEAFF TGTGCCAGCTCCCATGGACAGCTGAACACTGAAGCTTTCTTT
TRBJ1-2 TRBV6-2/TRBV6-3 - - CASSYSNRAYGYTF TGTGCCAGCAGTTACTCGAACAGGGCTTATGGCTACACCTTC
TRBJ2-2 TRBV6-2/TRBV6-3 - - CASSRDSPDTGELFF TGTGCCAGCAGCCGGGACTCGCCGGACACCGGGGAGCTGTTTTTT
TRBJ2-6 TRBV15 - - CATSRDLGANVLTF TGTGCCACCAGCAGAGATCTTGGGGCCAACGTCCTGACTTTC
TRBJ2-7 TRBV28 - - CASSFIGTGNEQYF TGTGCCAGCAGTTTTATCGGAACGGGAAACGAGCAGTACTTC
TRBJ2-3 TRBV5-1 - - CASRTTVSSTDTQYF TGCGCCAGCAGGACGACAGTGTCTAGCACAGATACGCAGTATTTT
TRBJ1-1 TRBV19 - - CASSTPGSTEAFF TGTGCCAGTAGTACGCCGGGGAGCACTGAAGCTTTCTTT
TRBJ1-5 TRBV19 - - CASSSSPGGAGSNQPQHF TGTGCCAGTAGTTCTTCACCGGGGGGCGCAGGGAGCAATCAGCCCCAGCATTTT
TRBJ2-1 TRBV4-2 - few CASSQDGAVGNEQFF TGTGCCAGCAGCCAAGATGGGGCAGTCGGCAATGAGCAGTTCTTC
TRBJ2-1 TRBV7-2 - - CASSIRTGPGYNEQFF TGTGCCAGCAGCATAAGGACTGGCCCTGGGTACAATGAGCAGTTCTTC
TRBJ2-3 TRBV11-3 - - CASSLTYGTPNTDTQYF TGTGCCAGCAGCTTAACGTACGGGACACCCAACACAGATACGCAGTATTTT
TRBJ2-6 TRBV4-2 - many CASSQEGASGANVLTF TGTGCCAGCAGCCAAGAGGGGGCTTCGGGGGCCAACGTCCTGACTTTC
TRBJ2-7 TRBV7-9 - - CASSLAVQNREQYF TGTGCCAGCAGCTTAGCCGTACAAAACAGGGAGCAGTACTTC
TRBJ1-2 TRBV2 - - CASSERNNLQAF TGTGCCAGCAGTGAACGGAACAACCTACAGGCCTTC
TRBJ1-6 TRBV4-1 - - CASSQERQSNSPLHF TGCGCCAGCAGCCAAGAAAGACAGAGTAATTCACCCCTCCACTTT
TRBJ2-1 TRBV7-2 - - CASSRGTVNEQFF TGTGCCAGCAGCCGGGGGACAGTCAATGAGCAGTTCTTC
TRBJ1-1 TRBV27 TRBD1 - CASISWTGEIRGTEAFF TGTGCCAGCATTTCTTGGACAGGGGAGATTCGGGGCACTGAAGCTTTCTTT
TRBJ2-1 TRBV14 TRBD2 - CASSPLAGGPYNEQFF TGTGCCAGCAGCCCTTTAGCGGGAGGCCCGTACAATGAGCAGTTCTTC
TRBJ2-4 TRBV30 TRBD2 - CACLSGGAWKAKNIQYF TGTGCCTGCCTTAGCGGGGGGGCCTGGAAAGCCAAAAACATTCAGTACTTC
TRBJ1-1 TRBV6-5 - - CASSYSPTWGSAEAFF TGTGCCAGCAGTTACTCGCCGACCTGGGGCAGCGCTGAAGCTTTCTTT
TRBJ2-7 TRBV7-5 - - CARVLTSEGYEQYF TGTGCCAGAGTCTTAACTAGCGAAGGGTACGAGCAGTACTTC
TRBJ2-7 TRBV5-1 TRBD2 - CASSLAAGETYEQYF TGCGCCAGCAGCTTGGCTGCGGGGGAGACCTACGAGCAGTACTTC
TRBJ2-7 TRBV5-1 TRBD2 - CASSRASGGPYEQYF TGCGCCAGCAGCCGGGCCAGCGGGGGGCCCTACGAGCAGTACTTC
TRBJ1-4 TRBV5-5 TRBD1 - CASSPITGGSEKLFF TGTGCCAGCAGCCCTATTACAGGGGGGAGTGAAAAACTGTTTTTT
TRBJ1-2 TRBV6-5 - - CASSQGAYGYTF TGTGCCAGCAGCCAGGGTGCCTATGGCTACACCTTC
TRBJ2-7 TRBV18 - - CASSPPVGIDEQYF TGTGCCAGCTCACCACCGGTCGGGATTGACGAGCAGTACTTC
TRBJ1-4 TRBV6-2/TRBV6-3 TRBD1 - CASSYLGTGRNEKLFF TGTGCCAGCAGTTACCTAGGGACAGGGAGAAATGAAAAACTGTTTTTT
TRBJ2-7 TRBV5-4 TRBD2 - CASSRTSGGDYEQYF TGTGCCAGCAGCCGGACTAGCGGGGGGGACTACGAGCAGTACTTC
TRBJ2-6 TRBV24-1 TRBD2 - CATQQTSGSLGSGANVLTF TGTGCCACCCAGCAAACTAGCGGGAGCCTCGGCTCTGGGGCCAACGTCCTGACTTTC
TRBJ2-3 TRBV5-4 TRBD2 - CASSPSRLAGADTQYF TGTGCCAGCAGCCCCTCTCGACTAGCGGGGGCAGATACGCAGTATTTT
TRBJ2-1 TRBV21-1 - - CASSTTGLAGSHTWQFF TGTGCCAGCAGCACAACAGGACTAGCGGGAAGTCACACTTGGCAGTTCTTC
TRBJ2-1 TRBV28 TRBD2 - CASSLFRAGGASDEQFF TGTGCCAGCAGTTTATTCAGGGCGGGAGGCGCGTCGGATGAGCAGTTCTTC
TRBJ1-1 TRBV5-4 - once CASSLQQGGEAFF TGTGCCAGCAGCCTACAACAAGGGGGTGAAGCTTTCTTT
TRBJ2-3 TRBV6-2/TRBV6-3 - - CASSYSGGADPTDTQYF TGTGCCAGCAGTTACTCGGGTGGGGCGGATCCCACAGATACGCAGTATTTT